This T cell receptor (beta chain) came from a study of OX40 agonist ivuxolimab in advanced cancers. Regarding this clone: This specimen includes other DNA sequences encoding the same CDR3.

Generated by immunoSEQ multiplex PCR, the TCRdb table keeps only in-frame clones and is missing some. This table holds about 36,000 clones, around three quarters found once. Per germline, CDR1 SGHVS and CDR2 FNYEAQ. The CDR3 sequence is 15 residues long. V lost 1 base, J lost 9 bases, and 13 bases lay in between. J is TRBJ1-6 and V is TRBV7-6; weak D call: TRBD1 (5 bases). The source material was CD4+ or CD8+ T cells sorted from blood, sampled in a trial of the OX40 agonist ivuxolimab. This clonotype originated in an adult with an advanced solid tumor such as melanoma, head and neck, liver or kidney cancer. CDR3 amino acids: CASSLEARDSSPLHF. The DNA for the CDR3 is TGTGCCAGCAGCTTAGAGGCCAGGGATAGTTCACCCCTCCACTTT.